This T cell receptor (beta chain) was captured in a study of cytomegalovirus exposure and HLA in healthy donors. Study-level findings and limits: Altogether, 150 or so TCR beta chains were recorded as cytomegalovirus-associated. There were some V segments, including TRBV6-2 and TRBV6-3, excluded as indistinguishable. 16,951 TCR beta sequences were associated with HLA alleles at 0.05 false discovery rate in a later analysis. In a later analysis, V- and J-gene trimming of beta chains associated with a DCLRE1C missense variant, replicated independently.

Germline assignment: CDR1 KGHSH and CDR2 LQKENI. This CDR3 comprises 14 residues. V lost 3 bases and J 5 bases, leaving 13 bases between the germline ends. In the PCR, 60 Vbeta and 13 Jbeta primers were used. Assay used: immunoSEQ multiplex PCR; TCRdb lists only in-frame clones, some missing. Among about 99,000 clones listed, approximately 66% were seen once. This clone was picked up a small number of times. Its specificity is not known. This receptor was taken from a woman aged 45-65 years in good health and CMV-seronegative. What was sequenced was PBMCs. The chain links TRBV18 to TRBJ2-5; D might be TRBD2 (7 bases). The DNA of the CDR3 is TGTGCCAGCTCACCGGGGGGGCCGAGGGAGACCCAGTACTTC. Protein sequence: CASSPGGPRETQYF.